These 21 T cell receptor beta chains share one sample of origin, sequenced in a study of neoadjuvant nivolumab and ipilimumab in lung cancer. This table comes from immunoSEQ multiplex PCR, and its TCRdb copy is limited to in-frame clones, with some not included. In the table there are 45,000 to 55,000 clones, approximately 90% of which are singletons. The material sequenced was blood, taken before neoadjuvant nivolumab, alone or with ipilimumab. Receptors originate from an adult with non-small cell lung cancer. Some clones in this sample may be carry-over from other donors' samples.

The chain joins TRBV30 to TRBJ2-5; 7 bases map to TRBD2. Per the germline V gene, CDR1 is GTSNPN and CDR2 is SVGIG (reference sequence). V dropped 2 bases and J dropped 5; count of bases not matched to a gene: 2. This CDR3 is built from 12 residues. CDR3 sequence (DNA): TGTGCCTGGAGTTTTAGCGGGGAGACCCAGTACTTC. Translating it yields CAWSFSGETQYF. Full variable domain (outside the CDR3, taken from reference TRBV30 and TRBJ2-5): SQTIHQWPATLVQPVGSPLSLECTVEGTSNPNLYWYRQAAGRGLQLLFYSVGIGQISSEVPQNLSASRPQDRQFILSSKKLLLSDSGFYLCAWSFSGETQYFGPGTRLLVL.

V gene TRBV27 combines with J gene TRBJ2-7; tentatively, D is TRBD2 (6 bases). With 8 bases removed from V and 2 bases from J, the gap between germline ends came to 16 bases. Germline values: CDR1 MNHEY, CDR2 SMNVEV (reference sequence). CDR3 size: 14 residues. The CDR3 here is CASWGLEPTYEQYF. The CDR3 DNA sequence: TGTGCCAGCTGGGGACTGGAACCAACCTACGAGCAGTACTTC.

The J gene is TRBJ2-1, the V gene TRBV7-2; TRBD1 agrees at 9 bases. Looked up from germline, CDR1 is SGHTA and CDR2 is FQGNSA. V trimming: 1 base; J trimming: 9 bases; junction bases outside the gene matches: 19. This CDR3 has 19 residues. This CDR3 is CASSLVGTGSLLWFGEQFF. CDR3 DNA sequence: TGTGCCAGCAGCTTAGTGGGGACAGGGTCCCTCTTATGGTTCGGTGAGCAGTTCTTC.

The chain is built from TRBV19 and TRBJ1-1; D gene ambiguous. The V gene's germline CDR1 is LNHDA and CDR2 SQIVND (reference sequence). The CDR3 consists of 14 residues. Trimming removed 7 bases from V and 5 bases from J, with 17 bases in between. DNA for the CDR3: TGTGCCAGTACCGGGTGGTTATCGGGTACTGAAGCTTTCTTT. As protein: CASTGWLSGTEAFF.

The chain is built from TRBV5-1 and TRBJ2-5; the D gene is possibly TRBD2 (5 bases). The CDR3 has 13 amino acids. With 2 bases removed from V and 4 bases from J, the gap between germline ends came to 9 bases. From germline, CDR1 is SGHRS and CDR2 YFSETQ. The CDR3 nucleotides are TGCGCCAGCAGCTTTGTGGCGGGAGAGACCCAGTACTTC. It encodes CASSFVAGETQYF.

The rearrangement joins TRBV9 to TRBJ1-3; no clear D gene. The CDR3 is made up of 16 amino acids. Germline V gene data show CDR1 as SGDLS and CDR2 as YYNGEE. With 4 bases removed from V and 4 bases from J, the gap between germline ends came to 18 bases. CDR3 region: CASSFNGRPIGNTIYF. The CDR3 nucleotides are TGTGCCAGCAGCTTTAACGGGCGGCCGATAGGAAACACCATATATTTT. The variable domain in full, with the rest retrieved from reference TRBV9 and TRBJ1-3, is DSGVTQTPKHLITATGQRVTLRCSPRSGDLSVYWYQQSLDQGLQFLIQYYNGEERAKGNILERFSAQQFPDLHSELNLSSLELGDSALYFCASSFNGRPIGNTIYFGEGSWLTVV.

The chain combines TRBV30 with TRBJ2-7; 9 bases agree with TRBD2. CDR1 is GTSNPN, CDR2 SVGIG, per germline (reference sequence). J lost 9 bases, V lost 0 bases, and 6 bases had no gene match. This CDR3 contains 13 residues. In nucleotides, the CDR3 is TGTGCCTGGAGTGTCTATAGCGGGAGCGGGCAGTACTTC. It encodes CAWSVYSGSGQYF.

The J gene is TRBJ1-3, the V gene TRBV19, with a tentative D call TRBD1 (6 bases). This CDR3 region has 14 residues. Deletions cut 3 bases from V and 3 bases from J, with 9 bases between. From germline, CDR1 is LNHDA and CDR2 SQIVND (reference sequence). The CDR3 DNA is TGTGCCAGTAGTATTCAGGGGCGTGGAAACACCATATATTTT. Amino acids: CASSIQGRGNTIYF.

V usage is TRBV7-9 and J usage is TRBJ2-2, with D possibly TRBD2 on 6 matching bases. The CDR3 consists of 15 residues. Trimming pared 5 bases from V and 2 bases from J, leaving 12 bases between. Germline V gives CDR1 SEHNR, CDR2 FQNEAQ (reference sequence). The CDR3 DNA is TGTGCCAGCAGCACACCGGGACTTAACACCGGGGAGCTGTTTTTT. Amino acids: CASSTPGLNTGELFF.

V is TRBV25-1 and J is TRBJ2-1; 9 nucleotides line up with TRBD1. This CDR3 is built from 15 residues. J was trimmed by 9 bases and V by 0 bases; bases with no gene match: 6. Germline V lookup: CDR1 MGHDK, CDR2 SYGVNS. The CDR3 region is CASSEYGTGLGEQFF. DNA of the CDR3: TGTGCCAGCAGTGAATACGGGACAGGGCTTGGTGAGCAGTTCTTC.

This chain joins TRBV5-1 and TRBJ2-7; a weak D match, TRBD2 (5 bases). CDR3 length equals 12 residues. V lost 1 base and J lost 6, with 8 bases in between. Germline CDR1 SGHRS, CDR2 YFSETQ. CDR3 residues: CASSLNSVEQYF. The CDR3 DNA reads as TGCGCCAGCAGCTTGAATAGCGTCGAGCAGTACTTC.

This clone has just a few counts. V gene TRBV14 combines with J gene TRBJ1-2; no clear D gene. V was cut by 2 bases and J by 9 bases, with 28 bases left in between. CDR1 SGHDN and CDR2 FVKESK come from the germline V gene. This CDR3 is built from 18 residues. The CDR3 DNA is TGTGCCAGCAGCCAACAGTACCCCGGATCAACCGTTCGTACTAGCTACACCTTC. Translated, it gives CASSQQYPGSTVRTSYTF.

This chain uses TRBV4-1 with TRBJ1-2; possibly TRBD1 for D (6 bases). The CDR3 sequence is 16 residues long. V lost 3 bases to trimming and J lost 3 bases, with 17 bases between them. The germline V gene has CDR1 MGHRA and CDR2 YSYEKL. The CDR3, as DNA: TGCGCCAGCAGCCACCGCGGGCCAGGGGTCGACTATGGCTACACCTTC. It codes for CASSHRGPGVDYGYTF.

This clone has just a few counts. The gene calls are TRBV6-1 and TRBJ2-7, with D tentatively TRBD1 or TRBD2 (5 bases each). This CDR3 comprises 15 residues. Trimming stripped 1 base from V and 9 bases from J, with 19 bases between. CDR1 is MNHNS, CDR2 SASEGT, per germline. CDR3 nucleotide sequence: TGTGCCAGCAGTGAAGGGGGGACGGGATACCTGTCGCAGTACTTC. As protein: CASSEGGTGYLSQYF.

The chain combines TRBV7-9 with TRBJ1-1; 10 bases are a match to TRBD1. Germline values: CDR1 SEHNR, CDR2 FQNEAQ (reference sequence). This CDR3 has 15 residues. V was pared by 0 bases and J by 5 bases, with 3 bases of the junction left unmatched. Written as DNA, the CDR3 is TGTGCCAGCAGCTTAGCGACAGGGGGCTGGACTGAAGCTTTCTTT. This gives the protein CASSLATGGWTEAFF.

The genes are TRBV30 and TRBJ2-1; the match to TRBD2 covers 11 bases. The CDR3 has 14 residues. CDR1 is GTSNPN, CDR2 SVGIG, per germline (reference sequence). J gave up 7 bases and V 3 bases, and 5 bases lay outside the gene matches. CDR3: CAWRLAGGLNEQFF. DNA of the CDR3: TGTGCCTGGAGGTTAGCGGGAGGGCTGAATGAGCAGTTCTTC.

J is TRBJ2-1 and V is TRBV27; maybe TRBD1 (5 bases). Germline CDR1 is MNHEY and CDR2 is SMNVEV (reference sequence). The germline V and J ends were trimmed by 6 bases and 7 bases, with 10 bases remaining between them. There are 12 residues in the CDR3. The CDR3 spells CASSPPGNEQFF. The DNA for the CDR3 is TGTGCCAGCAGCCCTCCAGGGAATGAGCAGTTCTTC.

This chain joins TRBV7-2 and TRBJ2-7; D is uncertain. With 2 bases removed from V and 4 bases from J, the gap between germline ends came to 12 bases. The CDR3 consists of 14 residues. CDR1 is SGHTA, CDR2 FQGNSA, per germline. The CDR3 region has the DNA TGTGCCAGCAGCTTAAGTTTAGATGGGTACGAGCAGTACTTC. Protein: CASSLSLDGYEQYF.

CDR3 sequence (DNA): TGCAGCGTTCCGACTAGTGGGGCAGATACGCAGTATTTT. Its protein is CSVPTSGADTQYF. The genes are TRBV29-1 and TRBJ2-3; TRBD2 is a possible D gene (6 bases). The germline CDR1 and CDR2 sequences are SQVTM and ANQGSEA. This CDR3 spans 13 amino acids. Trimming cost V 5 bases and J 4 bases, with 13 bases left between them.

This clone was found once. The V call is TRBV7-9, the J call TRBJ2-7, with D perhaps matching TRBD2 (6 bases). V was trimmed by 5 bases and J by 7 bases, leaving 15 bases between them. The germline CDR1 and CDR2 sequences are SEHNR and FQNEAQ (reference sequence). The CDR3 extends over 13 amino acids. The CDR3 nucleotides read TGTGCCAGCAGCGCCCGGGACTGGTGGGAGCAGTACTTC. Translating it yields CASSARDWWEQYF.

This CDR3 reads CASTPSTPGETQYF. For the CDR3, the DNA is TGTGCCAGTACCCCCTCCACTCCGGGAGAGACCCAGTACTTC. The chain recombines TRBV19 with TRBJ2-5; D not certain. V lost 7 bases and J lost 4, with 16 bases in between. CDR3 length: 14 amino acids. CDR1 is LNHDA, CDR2 SQIVND, per germline (reference sequence). Filled out from reference TRBV19 and TRBJ2-5, the complete variable domain reads DGGITQSPKYLFRKEGQNVTLSCEQNLNHDAMYWYRQDPGQGLRLIYYSQIVNDFQKGDIAEGYSVSREKKESFPLTVTSAQKNPTAFYLCASTPSTPGETQYFGPGTRLLVL.